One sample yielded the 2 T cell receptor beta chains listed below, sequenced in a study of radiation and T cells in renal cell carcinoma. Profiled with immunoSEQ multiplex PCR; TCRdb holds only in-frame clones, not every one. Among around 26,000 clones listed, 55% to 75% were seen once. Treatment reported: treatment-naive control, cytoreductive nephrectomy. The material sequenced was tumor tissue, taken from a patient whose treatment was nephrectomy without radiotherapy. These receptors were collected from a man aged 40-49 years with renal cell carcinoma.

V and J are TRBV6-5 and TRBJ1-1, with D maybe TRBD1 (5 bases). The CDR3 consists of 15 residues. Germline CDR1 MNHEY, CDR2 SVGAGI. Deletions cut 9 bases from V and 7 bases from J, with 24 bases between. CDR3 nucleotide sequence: TGTGCCAGTCTATTTGGGGGGAAGGGTATCGGTGAAGCTTTCTTT. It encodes CASLFGGKGIGEAFF.

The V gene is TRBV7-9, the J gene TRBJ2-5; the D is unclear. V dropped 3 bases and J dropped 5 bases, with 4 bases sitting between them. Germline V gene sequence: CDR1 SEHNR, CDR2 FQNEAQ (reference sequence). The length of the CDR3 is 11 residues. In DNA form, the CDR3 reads TGTGCCAGCAGCTTTGATGAGACCCAGTACTTC. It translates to CASSFDETQYF.